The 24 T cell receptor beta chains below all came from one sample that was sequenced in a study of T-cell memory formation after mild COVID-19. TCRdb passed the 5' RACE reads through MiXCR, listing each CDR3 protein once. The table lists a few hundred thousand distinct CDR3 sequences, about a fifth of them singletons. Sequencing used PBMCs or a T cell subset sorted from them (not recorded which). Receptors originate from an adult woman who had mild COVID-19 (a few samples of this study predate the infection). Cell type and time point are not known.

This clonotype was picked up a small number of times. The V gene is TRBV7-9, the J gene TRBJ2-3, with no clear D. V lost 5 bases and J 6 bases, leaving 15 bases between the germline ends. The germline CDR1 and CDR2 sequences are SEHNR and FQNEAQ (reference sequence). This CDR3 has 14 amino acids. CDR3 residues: CASSQARVGDTQYF. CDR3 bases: TGTGCCAGCAGCCAGGCCCGGGTAGGCGATACGCAGTATTTT.

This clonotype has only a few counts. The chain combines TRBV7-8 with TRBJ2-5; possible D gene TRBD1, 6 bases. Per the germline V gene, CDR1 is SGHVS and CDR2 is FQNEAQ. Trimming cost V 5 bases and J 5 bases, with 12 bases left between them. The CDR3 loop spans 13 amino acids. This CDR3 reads CASSERTVETQYF. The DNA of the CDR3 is TGTGCCAGCAGCGAACGGACAGTGGAGACCCAGTACTTC.

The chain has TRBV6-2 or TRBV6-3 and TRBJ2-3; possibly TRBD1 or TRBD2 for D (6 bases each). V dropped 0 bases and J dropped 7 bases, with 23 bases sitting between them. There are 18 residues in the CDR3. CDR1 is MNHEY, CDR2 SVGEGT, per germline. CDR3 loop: CASSYSRGTPNPRNTQYF. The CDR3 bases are TGTGCCAGCAGTTACTCGAGGGGGACTCCGAATCCACGGAATACGCAGTATTTT.

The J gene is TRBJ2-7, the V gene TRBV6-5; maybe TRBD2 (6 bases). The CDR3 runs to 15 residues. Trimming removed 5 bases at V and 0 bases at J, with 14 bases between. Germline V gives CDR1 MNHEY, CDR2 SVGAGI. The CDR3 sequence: CASSPGSFLSYEQYF. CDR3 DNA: TGTGCCAGCAGTCCCGGGAGTTTTCTCTCCTACGAGCAGTACTTC.

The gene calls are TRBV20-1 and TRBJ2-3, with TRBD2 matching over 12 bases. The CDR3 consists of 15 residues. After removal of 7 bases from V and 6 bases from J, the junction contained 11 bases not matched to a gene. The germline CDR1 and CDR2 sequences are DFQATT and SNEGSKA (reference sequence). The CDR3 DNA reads TGCAGTGTCAGGCTAGCGGGGGGGCTTGGTGATACGCAGTATTTT. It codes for CSVRLAGGLGDTQYF.

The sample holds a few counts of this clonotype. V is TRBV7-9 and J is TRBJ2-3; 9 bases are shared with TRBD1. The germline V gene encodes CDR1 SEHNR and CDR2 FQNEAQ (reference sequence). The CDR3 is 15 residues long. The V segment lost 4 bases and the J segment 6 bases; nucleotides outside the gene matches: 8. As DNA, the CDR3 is TGTGCCAGCAGCTCCGGGACAGGGCTCTTGGATACGCAGTATTTT. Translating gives CASSSGTGLLDTQYF.

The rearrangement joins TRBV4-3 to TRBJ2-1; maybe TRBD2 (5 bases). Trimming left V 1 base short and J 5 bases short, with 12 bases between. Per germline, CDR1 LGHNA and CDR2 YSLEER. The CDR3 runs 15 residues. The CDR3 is CASSQVLASNNEQFF. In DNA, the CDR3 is TGCGCCAGCAGCCAAGTTTTAGCGAGTAACAATGAGCAGTTCTTC.

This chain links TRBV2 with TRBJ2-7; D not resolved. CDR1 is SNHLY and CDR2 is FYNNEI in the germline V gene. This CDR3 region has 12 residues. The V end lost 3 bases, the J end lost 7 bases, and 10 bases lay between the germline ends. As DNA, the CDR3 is TGTGCCAGCAGTGAGGTCAGGCGGGAGCAGTACTTC. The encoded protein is CASSEVRREQYF.

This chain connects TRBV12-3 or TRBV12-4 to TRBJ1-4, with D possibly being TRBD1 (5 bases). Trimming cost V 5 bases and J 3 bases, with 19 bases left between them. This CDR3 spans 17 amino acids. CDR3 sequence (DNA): TGTGCCAGCAGTCCCGGGAGGGGAAAGTTTTCTAATGAAAAACTGTTTTTT. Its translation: CASSPGRGKFSNEKLFF.

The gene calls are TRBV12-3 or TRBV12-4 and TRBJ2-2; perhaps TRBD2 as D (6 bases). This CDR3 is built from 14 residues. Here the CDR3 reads CAGKEAGTPGELFF. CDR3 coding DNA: TGTGCGGGCAAGGAGGCGGGAACACCGGGGGAGCTGTTTTTT.

Here the CDR3 DNA reads TGTGCCAGCAGCGAGGGGGCGAGGGAAGGAGGCGAAAAACTGTTTTTT. It yields the protein CASSEGAREGGEKLFF. This sequence joins TRBV9 and TRBJ1-4; 7 positions match TRBD1. V lost 3 bases, J lost 8 bases, and 13 bases stayed unmatched. The CDR3 has 16 residues. Germline CDR1 and CDR2: SGDLS and YYNGEE.

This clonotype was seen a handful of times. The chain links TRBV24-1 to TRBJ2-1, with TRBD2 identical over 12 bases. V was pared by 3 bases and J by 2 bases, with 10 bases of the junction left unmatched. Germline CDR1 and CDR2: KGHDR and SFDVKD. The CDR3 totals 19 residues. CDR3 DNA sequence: TGTGCCACCAGTGATCCGCTAGCGGGAGGGCCCCAAACCTACAATGAGCAGTTCTTC. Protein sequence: CATSDPLAGGPQTYNEQFF.

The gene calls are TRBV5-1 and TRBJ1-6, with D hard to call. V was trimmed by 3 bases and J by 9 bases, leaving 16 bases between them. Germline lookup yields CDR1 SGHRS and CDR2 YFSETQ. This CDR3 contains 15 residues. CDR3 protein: CASSWRPGASSPLHF. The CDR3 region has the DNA TGCGCCAGCAGCTGGCGGCCGGGAGCGTCTTCACCCCTCCACTTT.

The CDR3 reads CASSKSGGGELFF. The CDR3 DNA sequence: TGTGCCAGCAGCAAAAGCGGGGGCGGGGAGCTGTTTTTT. The chain is built from TRBV6-5 and TRBJ2-2; 8 positions match TRBD2. J lost 7 bases, V lost 6 bases, and 4 bases had no gene match. The CDR3 runs 13 residues. Germline V gives CDR1 MNHEY, CDR2 SVGAGI.

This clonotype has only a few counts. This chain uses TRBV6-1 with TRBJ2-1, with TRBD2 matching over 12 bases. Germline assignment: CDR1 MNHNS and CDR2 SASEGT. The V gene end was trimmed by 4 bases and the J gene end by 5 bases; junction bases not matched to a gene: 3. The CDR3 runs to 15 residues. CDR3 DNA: TGTGCCAGCAGTGGAGGACTAGCGGGGAACAATGAGCAGTTCTTC. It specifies CASSGGLAGNNEQFF.

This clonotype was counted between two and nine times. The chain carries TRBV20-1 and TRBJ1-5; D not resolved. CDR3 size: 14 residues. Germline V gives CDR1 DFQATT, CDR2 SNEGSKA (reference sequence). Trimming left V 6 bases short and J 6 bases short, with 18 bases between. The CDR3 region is CSATDGGKSQPQHF. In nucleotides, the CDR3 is TGCAGTGCCACGGACGGAGGGAAGAGTCAGCCCCAGCATTTT.

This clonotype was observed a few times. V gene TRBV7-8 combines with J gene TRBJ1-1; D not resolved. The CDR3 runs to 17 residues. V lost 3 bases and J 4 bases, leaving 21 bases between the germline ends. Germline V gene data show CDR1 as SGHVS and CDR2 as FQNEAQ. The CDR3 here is CASSFSGFVGLLTEAFF. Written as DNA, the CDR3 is TGTGCCAGCAGCTTTTCGGGGTTTGTTGGTTTACTCACTGAAGCTTTCTTT.

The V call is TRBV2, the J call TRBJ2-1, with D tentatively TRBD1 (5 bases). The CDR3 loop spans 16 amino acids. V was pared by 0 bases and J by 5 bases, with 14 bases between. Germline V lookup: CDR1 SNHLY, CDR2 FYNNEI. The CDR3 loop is CASSEARQRTNNEQFF. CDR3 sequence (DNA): TGTGCCAGCAGTGAAGCTCGACAGAGGACCAACAATGAGCAGTTCTTC.

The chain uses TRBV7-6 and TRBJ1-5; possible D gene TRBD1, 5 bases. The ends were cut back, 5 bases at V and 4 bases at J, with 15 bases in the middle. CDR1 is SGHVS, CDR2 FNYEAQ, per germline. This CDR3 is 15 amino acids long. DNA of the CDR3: TGTGCCAGCAGCCCTACATGGGGCCAGAATCAGCCCCAGCATTTT. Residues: CASSPTWGQNQPQHF.

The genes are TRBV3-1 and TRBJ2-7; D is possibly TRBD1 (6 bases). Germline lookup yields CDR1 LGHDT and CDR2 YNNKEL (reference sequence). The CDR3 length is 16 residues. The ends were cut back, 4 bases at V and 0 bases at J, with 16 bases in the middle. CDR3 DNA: TGTGCCAGCAGCCCCGCCCCAGGGGACCTCTCCTACGAGCAGTACTTC. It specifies CASSPAPGDLSYEQYF.

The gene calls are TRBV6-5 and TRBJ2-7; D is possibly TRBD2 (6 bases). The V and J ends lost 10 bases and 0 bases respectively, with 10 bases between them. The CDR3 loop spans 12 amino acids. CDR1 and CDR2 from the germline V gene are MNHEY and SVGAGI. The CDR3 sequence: CATVGGSYEQYF. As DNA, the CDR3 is TGTGCCACCGTGGGGGGCTCCTACGAGCAGTACTTC.

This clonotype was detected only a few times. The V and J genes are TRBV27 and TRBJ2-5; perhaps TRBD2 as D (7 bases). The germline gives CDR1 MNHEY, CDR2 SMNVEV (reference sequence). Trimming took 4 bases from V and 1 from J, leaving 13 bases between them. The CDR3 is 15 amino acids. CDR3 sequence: CASSSLGGAQETQYF. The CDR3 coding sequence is TGTGCCAGCAGTTCATTAGGGGGGGCCCAAGAGACCCAGTACTTC.

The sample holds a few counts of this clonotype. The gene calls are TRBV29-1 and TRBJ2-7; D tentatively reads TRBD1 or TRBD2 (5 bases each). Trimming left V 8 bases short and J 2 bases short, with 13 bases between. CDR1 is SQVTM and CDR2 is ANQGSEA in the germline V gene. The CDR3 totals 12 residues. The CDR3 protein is CSFRDGTYEQYF. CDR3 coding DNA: TGCAGCTTCCGGGACGGGACCTACGAGCAGTACTTC.

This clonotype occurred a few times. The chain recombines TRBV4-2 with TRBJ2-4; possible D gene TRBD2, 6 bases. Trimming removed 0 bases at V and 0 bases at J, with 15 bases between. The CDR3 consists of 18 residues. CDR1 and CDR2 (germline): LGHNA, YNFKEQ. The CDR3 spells CASSQDLLRGIAKNIQYF. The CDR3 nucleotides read TGTGCCAGCAGCCAAGATCTACTTCGGGGGATAGCCAAAAACATTCAGTACTTC.